These 25 T cell receptor beta chains were all obtained from the same sample, sequenced in a study of blood T cell repertoires in COVID-19 (dated by TCRdb to between 2020 and 2021). Library preparation was by the immunoSEQ multiplex PCR assay. TCRdb's version of the immuneACCESS table is confined to in-frame rearrangements and falls short of the full clone set. An unresolved V gene accounts for under half of the shortfall where checked; the remainder is of unknown origin. Within this sample are 450,000 or so clones, with about 91% of them counted one time only. 0.9% of the sample is taken by the ten largest. What was sequenced was peripheral blood. The receptors were sampled from a man younger than 30 with COVID-19, enrolled during active disease.

The V gene is TRBV11-3, the J gene TRBJ2-2; TRBD1 aligns across 8 bases. J was trimmed by 1 base and V by 4 bases; bases with no gene match: 5. Per the germline V gene, CDR1 is SGHNT and CDR2 is YENEEA. This CDR3 contains 16 residues. CDR3 coding DNA: TGTGCCAGCAGCTCCCCCGGACAGGGGAACACCGGGGAGCTGTTTTTT. As protein: CASSSPGQGNTGELFF.

The chain links TRBV13 to TRBJ2-7; 10 bases fit TRBD2. With 4 bases clipped from V and 7 bases from J, the junction kept 13 bases outside the gene matches. Looked up from germline, CDR1 is PRHDT and CDR2 is FYEKMQ (reference sequence). This CDR3 is built from 16 residues. The CDR3: CASSSTSGTLLGEQYF. CDR3 nucleotide sequence: TGTGCCAGCAGCTCTACTAGCGGGACCCTATTGGGAGAGCAGTACTTC.

This rearrangement joins TRBV7-9 to TRBJ2-3, with 9 bases lining up with TRBD1. The CDR3 covers 16 residues. CDR1 SEHNR and CDR2 FQNEAQ come from the germline V gene (reference sequence). Trimming at V came to 0 bases and at J to 2 bases, leaving 3 bases not matched to a gene. The CDR3 protein is CASSLARTGVTDTQYF. The CDR3 nucleotides read TGTGCCAGCAGCTTAGCGCGGACAGGGGTCACAGATACGCAGTATTTT.

This clone appeared a single time. The chain recombines TRBV7-2 with TRBJ2-5; 14 nucleotides agree with TRBD2. Looked up from germline, CDR1 is SGHTA and CDR2 is FQGNSA. Trimming removed 5 bases from V and 3 bases from J; junction bases left unmatched: 5. There are 16 residues in the CDR3. The CDR3 sequence is CASSRTSGRLKETQYF. The CDR3 DNA reads as TGTGCCAGCAGCCGGACTAGCGGGAGGTTAAAAGAGACCCAGTACTTC.

The chain employs TRBV12-3 or TRBV12-4 and TRBJ2-2; 7 nucleotides align to TRBD1. V lost 5 bases, J lost 8 bases, and 5 bases stayed unmatched. CDR3 size: 13 residues. CDR3 amino acids: CASSTGQPGELFF. CDR3 nucleotides: TGTGCCAGCAGTACGGGACAGCCAGGGGAGCTGTTTTTT.

V and J are TRBV3-1 (or the pseudogene TRBV3-2) and TRBJ2-5; 10 bases match TRBD2. Germline V gives CDR1 LGHDT, CDR2 YNNKEL (reference sequence). The CDR3 sequence is 12 residues long. V dropped 10 bases and J dropped 5; count of bases not matched to a gene: 4. This chain's CDR3 is CAISSGSETQYF. CDR3 nucleotides: TGTGCCATTTCTAGCGGGAGTGAGACCCAGTACTTC.

This chain's CDR3 is CASSPTGIYEQYF. The CDR3 coding sequence is TGTGCCAGCAGCCCGACAGGGATCTACGAGCAGTACTTC. The gene calls are TRBV7-9 and TRBJ2-7, with 7 bases that match TRBD1. V trimming: 5 bases; J trimming: 3 bases; junction bases outside the gene matches: 4. Looked up from germline, CDR1 is SEHNR and CDR2 is FQNEAQ (reference sequence). The CDR3 contains 13 residues.

The chain recombines TRBV9 with TRBJ1-3; no firm D call. The CDR3 has 15 residues. Trimming took off 2 bases at V and 2 bases at J, with 11 bases between the two ends. Germline assignment: CDR1 SGDLS and CDR2 YYNGEE. The CDR3 is CASSVTGGTGNTIYF. CDR3 sequence (DNA): TGTGCCAGCAGCGTCACGGGTGGTACTGGAAACACCATATATTTT.

V gene TRBV7-6 combines with J gene TRBJ2-2; 9 positions match TRBD1. Germline assignment: CDR1 SGHVS and CDR2 FNYEAQ. CDR3 length equals 15 residues. The J segment lost 3 bases and the V segment lost 3 bases, leaving 2 bases of the junction unmatched. Here the CDR3 DNA reads TGTGCCAGCAGCTTGGGGACAGGGTACACCGGGGAGCTGTTTTTT. Protein sequence: CASSLGTGYTGELFF. Full variable domain (outside the CDR3, taken from reference TRBV7-6 and TRBJ2-2): GAGVSQSPRYKVTKRGQDVALRCDPISGHVSLYWYRQALGQGPEFLTYFNYEAQQDKSGLPNDRFSAERPEGSISTLTIQRTEQRDSAMYRCASSLGTGYTGELFFGEGSRLTVL.

The chain is built from TRBV10-3 and TRBJ2-3; D is unresolved. Germline assignment: CDR1 ENHRY and CDR2 SYGVKD. The CDR3 has 17 residues. The V gene lost 7 bases and the J gene lost 4 bases, with 24 bases spanning the gap. CDR3 DNA: TGTGCCATCAACTCCCAACCCCGCGGCAGATATTCAGATACGCAGTATTTT. Residues: CAINSQPRGRYSDTQYF.

V usage is TRBV6-1 and J usage is TRBJ2-5; D gene ambiguous. This CDR3 comprises 15 residues. Trimming took off 1 base at V and 2 bases at J, with 11 bases between the two ends. Per the germline V gene, CDR1 is MNHNS and CDR2 is SASEGT. The CDR3 bases are TGTGCCAGCAGTGAAGGAGGAAGTATTCAAGAGACCCAGTACTTC. It is translated as CASSEGGSIQETQYF.

This sequence joins TRBV25-1 and TRBJ2-6; D might be TRBD1 (7 bases). Trimming removed 3 bases at V and 0 bases at J, with 15 bases between. Per germline, CDR1 MGHDK and CDR2 SYGVNS. CDR3 length equals 18 residues. The CDR3, as DNA: TGTGCCAGCAGTGAGTTGCGGGACAGTCTCTCTGGGGCCAACGTCCTGACTTTC. Encoded protein: CASSELRDSLSGANVLTF.

The chain links TRBV7-2 to TRBJ1-2; possible D gene TRBD1, 6 bases. The V end lost 2 bases, the J end lost 6 bases, and 10 bases lay between the germline ends. This CDR3 has 13 amino acids. Germline CDR1 reads SGHTA; CDR2 reads FQGNSA. The CDR3 sequence is CASSLNRDHGYTF. In DNA form, the CDR3 reads TGTGCCAGCAGCTTAAACAGGGACCATGGCTACACCTTC.

The chain joins TRBV18 to TRBJ2-2, with TRBD2 identical over 12 bases. The CDR3 consists of 20 residues. Germline CDR1 is KGHSH and CDR2 is LQKENI. Trimming took 3 bases from V and 1 from J; bases not matched to a gene: 12. The CDR3 region has the DNA TGTGCCAGCTCACCTCCAAGTTCTAGCGGGAGGGTCAGGAACACCGGGGAGCTGTTTTTT. Protein product: CASSPPSSSGRVRNTGELFF.

This chain uses TRBV11-2 with TRBJ1-4, with a weak D call TRBD1 (6 bases). The CDR3 totals 16 residues. V was shortened by 2 bases and J by 6 bases, with 16 bases between the two germline ends. Germline loops: CDR1 SGHAT, CDR2 FQNNGV. CDR3 sequence: CASSLSPGRGDEKLFF. In DNA form, the CDR3 reads TGTGCCAGCAGCTTAAGCCCGGGGAGGGGGGATGAAAAACTGTTTTTT.

About this clone: Within the sample, other DNA sequences also encode this same CDR3. The chain links TRBV19 to TRBJ1-2; D ambiguous. CDR1 is LNHDA and CDR2 is SQIVND in the germline V gene (reference sequence). This CDR3 comprises 12 residues. Deletions cut 7 bases from V and 2 bases from J, with 8 bases between. Here the CDR3 DNA reads TGTGCCAGTAAGGCGGGGAACTATGGCTACACCTTC. Amino acid sequence: CASKAGNYGYTF.

The chain has TRBV5-1 and TRBJ2-3; 8 bases fit TRBD1. The CDR3 runs 16 residues. The V gene end was trimmed by 4 bases and the J gene end by 0 bases; junction bases not matched to a gene: 7. Germline V gene lookup returns CDR1 SGHRS and CDR2 YFSETQ. Here the CDR3 DNA reads TGCGCCAGCAGCGTACAGGGGGATTACAGCACAGATACGCAGTATTTT. This translates into CASSVQGDYSTDTQYF.

CDR3 DNA sequence: TGTGCCAGCAGTGAAGCGCGGGTGGATCAGCCCCAGCATTTT. Amino acids: CASSEARVDQPQHF. The genes are TRBV2 and TRBJ1-5, with unresolved D. Germline V gene sequence: CDR1 SNHLY, CDR2 FYNNEI. The CDR3 is made up of 14 amino acids. V was cut by 0 bases and J by 5 bases, with 8 bases left in between.

As for this clone: The sample carries other DNA sequences with the same CDR3. V usage is TRBV7-9 and J usage is TRBJ2-5; D is uncertain. Per germline, CDR1 SEHNR and CDR2 FQNEAQ (reference sequence). There are 12 residues in the CDR3. The V gene lost 3 bases and the J gene lost 4 bases, with 6 bases spanning the gap. The CDR3 region is CASSFSRETQYF. The DNA of the CDR3 is TGTGCCAGCAGCTTCTCTCGAGAGACCCAGTACTTC.

The CDR3 is CASSPYTSGSNNEQFF. The DNA of the CDR3 is TGCGCCAGCAGCCCATATACTAGCGGGTCTAACAATGAGCAGTTCTTC. The chain employs TRBV5-1 and TRBJ2-1, with 9 bases fitting TRBD2. Trimming took 4 bases from V and 5 from J; bases not matched to a gene: 10. CDR1 SGHRS and CDR2 YFSETQ come from the germline V gene. The CDR3 covers 16 residues.

This sequence joins TRBV5-1 and TRBJ2-1; 8 bases match TRBD2. The CDR3 loop spans 15 amino acids. The junction had 3 bases not matched to a gene; V was cut back by 0 bases and J by 4 bases. Looked up from germline, CDR1 is SGHRS and CDR2 is YFSETQ. CDR3 protein: CASSLAASGYNEQFF. In DNA, the CDR3 is TGCGCCAGCAGCTTGGCTGCTAGCGGGTACAATGAGCAGTTCTTC. Looking up the rest from reference TRBV5-1 and TRBJ2-1 gives the full variable domain: KAGVTQTPRYLIKTRGQQVTLSCSPISGHRSVSWYQQTPGQGLQFLFEYFSETQRNKGNFPGRFSGRQFSNSRSEMNVSTLELGDSALYLCASSLAASGYNEQFFGPGTRLTVL.

The V call is TRBV13, the J call TRBJ2-7, with 12 bases lining up with TRBD2. CDR1 is PRHDT and CDR2 is FYEKMQ in the germline V gene (reference sequence). This CDR3 is 16 amino acids long. V lost 5 bases and J lost 9; bases outside the gene matches: 14. CDR3 nucleotide sequence: TGTGCCAGCAGCCCCAGACTAGCGGGAGAAGGGAAGGGGCAGTACTTC. Encoded protein: CASSPRLAGEGKGQYF.

This chain joins TRBV30 and TRBJ1-2; maybe TRBD1 (6 bases). The CDR3 covers 14 residues. With 6 bases removed from V and 2 bases from J, the gap between germline ends came to 16 bases. Germline V gene sequence: CDR1 GTSNPN, CDR2 SVGIG (reference sequence). DNA of the CDR3: TGTGCCTGCCCCTCACAGGGTGGGAACTATGGCTACACCTTC. Translating gives CACPSQGGNYGYTF. The entire variable domain, with the rest obtained from reference TRBV30 and TRBJ1-2, is as follows: SQTIHQWPATLVQPVGSPLSLECTVEGTSNPNLYWYRQAAGRGLQLLFYSVGIGQISSEVPQNLSASRPQDRQFILSSKKLLLSDSGFYLCACPSQGGNYGYTFGSGTRLTVV.

The chain links TRBV2 to TRBJ2-1, with TRBD2 identical over 11 bases. This CDR3 contains 15 residues. V trimming: 5 bases; J trimming: 8 bases; junction bases outside the gene matches: 8. Germline V gene data show CDR1 as SNHLY and CDR2 as FYNNEI. The CDR3 here is CASSFTSGSLDEQFF. CDR3 bases: TGTGCCAGCAGTTTTACTAGCGGGAGTCTGGATGAGCAGTTCTTC.

This chain uses TRBV15 with TRBJ2-7, with TRBD2 identical over 10 bases. CDR3 size: 17 residues. Germline trimming cut 1 base from V and 4 bases from J; bases unmatched to any gene: 10. Germline CDR1 reads LNHNV; CDR2 reads YYDKDF (reference sequence). The CDR3 nucleotides are TGTGCCACCAGCAGAGTGCGGCTAGCGGGAGTCGGATACGAGCAGTACTTC. This translates into CATSRVRLAGVGYEQYF.